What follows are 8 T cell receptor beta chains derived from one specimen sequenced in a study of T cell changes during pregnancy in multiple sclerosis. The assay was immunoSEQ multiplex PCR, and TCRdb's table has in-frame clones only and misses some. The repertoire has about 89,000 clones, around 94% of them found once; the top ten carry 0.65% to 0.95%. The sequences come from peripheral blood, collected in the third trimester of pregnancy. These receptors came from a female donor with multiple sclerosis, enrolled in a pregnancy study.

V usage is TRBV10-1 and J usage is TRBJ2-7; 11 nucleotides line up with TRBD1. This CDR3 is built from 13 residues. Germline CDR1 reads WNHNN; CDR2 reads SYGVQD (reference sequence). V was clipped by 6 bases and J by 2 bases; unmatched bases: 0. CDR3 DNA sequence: TGCGCCAGCAGGGGACAGGGGGCCTACGAGCAGTACTTC. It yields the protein CASRGQGAYEQYF.

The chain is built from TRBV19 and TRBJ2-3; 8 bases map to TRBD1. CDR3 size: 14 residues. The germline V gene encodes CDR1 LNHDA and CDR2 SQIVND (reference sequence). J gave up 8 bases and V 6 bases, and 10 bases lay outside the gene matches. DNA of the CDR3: TGTGCCAGTAGCGCTCAGGGGGCGGTTCCTACGCAGTATTTT. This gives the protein CASSAQGAVPTQYF.

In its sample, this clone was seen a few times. CDR3 sequence reads: CASSQEWRALGLYEQYF. As DNA, the CDR3 is TGCGCCAGCAGCCAAGAGTGGCGGGCGCTAGGGCTCTACGAGCAGTACTTC. The chain employs TRBV4-3 and TRBJ2-7; possibly TRBD2 for D (5 bases). V lost 0 bases and J 3 bases, leaving 18 bases between the germline ends. The germline V gene encodes CDR1 LGHNA and CDR2 YSLEER. The CDR3 totals 17 residues.

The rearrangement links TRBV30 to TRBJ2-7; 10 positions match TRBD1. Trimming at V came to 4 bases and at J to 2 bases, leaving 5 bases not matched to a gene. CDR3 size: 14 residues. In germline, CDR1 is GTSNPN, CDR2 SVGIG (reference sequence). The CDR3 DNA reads TGTGCCTGGATGCGAGGACAGGGGGCCTACGAGCAGTACTTC. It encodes CAWMRGQGAYEQYF.

The CDR3 spells CASSRGHYEQYF. CDR3 coding DNA: TGTGCCAGCAGCAGAGGACACTACGAGCAGTACTTC. The J gene is TRBJ2-7, the V gene TRBV5-7; a possible D gene is TRBD1 (5 bases). TRBV5-7 is filed as an ORF, its function uncertain. V lost 4 bases, J lost 3 bases, and 8 bases lay in between. CDR3 length: 12 residues.

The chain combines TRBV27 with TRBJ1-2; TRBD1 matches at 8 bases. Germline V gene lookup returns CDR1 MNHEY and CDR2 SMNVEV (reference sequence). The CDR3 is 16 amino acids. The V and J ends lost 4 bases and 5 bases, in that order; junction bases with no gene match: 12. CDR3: CASSYESSGGGYGYTF. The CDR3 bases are TGTGCCAGCAGTTACGAGTCGTCAGGGGGCGGGTATGGCTACACCTTC.

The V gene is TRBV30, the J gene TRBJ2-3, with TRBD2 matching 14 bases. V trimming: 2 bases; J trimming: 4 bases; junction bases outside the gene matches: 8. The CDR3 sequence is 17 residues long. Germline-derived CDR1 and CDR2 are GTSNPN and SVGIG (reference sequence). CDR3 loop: CAWSTGTSGRGADTQYF. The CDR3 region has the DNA TGTGCCTGGAGTACCGGGACTAGCGGGAGAGGGGCAGATACGCAGTATTTT.

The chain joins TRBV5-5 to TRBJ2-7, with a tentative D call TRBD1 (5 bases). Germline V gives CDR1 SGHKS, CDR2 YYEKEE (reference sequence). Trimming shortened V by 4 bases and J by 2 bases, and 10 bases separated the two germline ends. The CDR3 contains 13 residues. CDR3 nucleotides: TGTGCCAGCAGCCACAGGTTCGCCTACGAGCAGTACTTC. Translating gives CASSHRFAYEQYF.